This T cell receptor (beta chain) stems from a study of blood T cell repertoires in COVID-19. Original methodology: Quantification of nucleated cells was approximated via reference gene primer amplification. This table comes from immunoSEQ multiplex PCR, and its TCRdb copy is limited to in-frame clones, with some not included. The V and J calls and clone size were taken over from that table, and D and trimming were inferred from the DNA. The sample records around 240,000 clones, roughly 82% being singletons. The CDR3 is 15 amino acids. Germline V gene data show CDR1 as LGHDT and CDR2 as YNNKEL (reference sequence). V lost 4 bases, J lost 8 bases, and 7 bases stayed unmatched. Adults between roughly 18 and 89 years of age took part from under 25 US areas. Participant-reported clinical history was the basis for cohort assignment. Cohort 3 recovery required two negative PCRs, clearance, or symptom resolution.

Sequencing input: PBMCs or T cells enriched from blood (not recorded which). The chain links TRBV3-1 (or the pseudogene TRBV3-2) to TRBJ2-1, with 11 nucleotides matching TRBD2. This sequence was found in a woman aged 45 to 65 who had recovered from COVID-19. This CDR3 is CASSPYSGRVDEQFF. CDR3 nucleotides: TGTGCCAGCAGCCCTTATAGCGGGAGGGTAGATGAGCAGTTCTTC.